This TCR beta chain was sequenced in a study of cytomegalovirus exposure and HLA in healthy donors. Study-wide results and limits: Presence/absence analyses took donor sequencing depth as roughly uniform.

Germline CDR1 SGHTA, CDR2 FQGNSA. The V segment lost 0 bases and the J segment 1 base; nucleotides outside the gene matches: 8. This CDR3 is 17 amino acids long. PCR was performed using 60 Vbeta and 13 Jbeta primers. Sequencing used immunoSEQ multiplex PCR; TCRdb keeps in-frame clones, though not all of them. The sample has around 150,000 clones, 60% to 70% seen once. This clone was seen many times. Antigen specificity is unknown. This rearrangement joins TRBV7-2 to TRBJ1-1, with 7 bases that match TRBD1. This clonotype was obtained from a woman in her fifties or sixties in good health and CMV-seropositive. The sample comprised PBMCs. The CDR3 coding sequence is TGTGCCAGCAGCTTAGCCGCGACAGGGCGTCAGAACACTGAAGCTTTCTTT. Protein product: CASSLAATGRQNTEAFF. Full variable domain (remainder filled in from reference TRBV7-2 and TRBJ1-1): GAGVSQSPSNKVTEKGKDVELRCDPISGHTALYWYRQSLGQGLEFLIYFQGNSAPDKSGLPSDRFSAERTGGSVSTLTIQRTQQEDSAVYLCASSLAATGRQNTEAFFGQGTRLTVV.